What follows describes a single T cell receptor (beta chain). Its specificity is unknown. PCR was performed using 60 Vbeta and 13 Jbeta primers. TCRdb's table, derived via immunoSEQ multiplex PCR, lists solely in-frame clones and lacks some. The sample lists more than 150,000 clones, around 76% occurring once. The source of the sample is a study of cytomegalovirus exposure and HLA in healthy donors. This CDR3 comprises 13 residues. Trimming pared 2 bases from V and 5 bases from J, leaving 7 bases between. Per germline, CDR1 KGHSH and CDR2 LQKENI. The donors gave bone marrow, and they were healthy. Donors likely had unrecorded immune exposures despite being nominally healthy when sampled. General study points: The authors listed about 170 TCR beta chains as cytomegalovirus-associated. Several of the most significant clusters were apparently associated with common viral pathogens in a later analysis.

The material sequenced was PBMCs. This TCR was sampled from a man in his forties in good health and CMV-seronegative. The genes are TRBV18 and TRBJ2-1; no firm D call. CDR3 sequence (DNA): TGTGCCAGCTCACCAGGGCAGAACAATGAGCAGTTCTTC. This gives the protein CASSPGQNNEQFF.